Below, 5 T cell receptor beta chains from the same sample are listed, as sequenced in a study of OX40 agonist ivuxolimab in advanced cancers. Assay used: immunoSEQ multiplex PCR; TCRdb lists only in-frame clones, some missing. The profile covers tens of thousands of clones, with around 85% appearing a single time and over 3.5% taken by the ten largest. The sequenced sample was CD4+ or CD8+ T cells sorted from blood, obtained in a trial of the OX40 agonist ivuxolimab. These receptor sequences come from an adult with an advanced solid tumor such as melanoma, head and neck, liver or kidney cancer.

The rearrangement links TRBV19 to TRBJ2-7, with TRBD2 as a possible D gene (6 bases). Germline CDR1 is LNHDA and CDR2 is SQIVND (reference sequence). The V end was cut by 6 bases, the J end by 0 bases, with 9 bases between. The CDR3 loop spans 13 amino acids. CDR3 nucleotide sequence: TGTGCCAGTAGAGGTAGCGGCTCCTACGAGCAGTACTTC. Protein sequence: CASRGSGSYEQYF.

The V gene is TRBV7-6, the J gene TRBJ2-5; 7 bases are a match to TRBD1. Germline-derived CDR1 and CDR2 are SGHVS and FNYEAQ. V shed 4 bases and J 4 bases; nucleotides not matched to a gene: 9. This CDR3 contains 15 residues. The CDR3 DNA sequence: TGTGCCAGCAGCTCCCGAGGGGGCGCGGGAGAGACCCAGTACTTC. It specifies CASSSRGGAGETQYF. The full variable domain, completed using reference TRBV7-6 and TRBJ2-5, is GAGVSQSPRYKVTKRGQDVALRCDPISGHVSLYWYRQALGQGPEFLTYFNYEAQQDKSGLPNDRFSAERPEGSISTLTIQRTEQRDSAMYRCASSSRGGAGETQYFGPGTRLLVL.

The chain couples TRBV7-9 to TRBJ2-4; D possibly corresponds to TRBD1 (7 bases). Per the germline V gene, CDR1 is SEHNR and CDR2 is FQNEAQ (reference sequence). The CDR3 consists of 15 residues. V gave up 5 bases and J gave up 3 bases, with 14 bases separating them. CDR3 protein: CASSINRGGKNIQYF. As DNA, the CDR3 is TGTGCCAGCAGCATAAACAGGGGAGGCAAAAACATTCAGTACTTC.

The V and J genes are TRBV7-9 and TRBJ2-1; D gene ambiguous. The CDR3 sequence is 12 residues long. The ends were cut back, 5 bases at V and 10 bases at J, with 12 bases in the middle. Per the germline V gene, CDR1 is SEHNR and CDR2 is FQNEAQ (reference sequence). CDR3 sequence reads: CASSPELLEQFF. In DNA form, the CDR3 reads TGTGCCAGCAGCCCAGAGCTCCTAGAGCAGTTCTTC. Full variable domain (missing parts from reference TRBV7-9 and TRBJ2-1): DTGVSQNPRHKITKRGQNVTFRCDPISEHNRLYWYRQTLGQGPEFLTYFQNEAQLEKSRLLSDRFSAERPKGSFSTLEIQRTEQGDSAMYLCASSPELLEQFFGPGTRLTVL.

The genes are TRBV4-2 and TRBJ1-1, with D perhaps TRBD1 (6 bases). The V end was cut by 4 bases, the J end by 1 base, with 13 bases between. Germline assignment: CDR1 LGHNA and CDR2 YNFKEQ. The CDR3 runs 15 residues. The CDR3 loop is CASSPRQASNTEAFF. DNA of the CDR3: TGTGCCAGCAGCCCTAGACAGGCTTCGAACACTGAAGCTTTCTTT.